The clone carrying this T cell receptor beta chain came up a few times. Its antigen is currently unknown. Naive CD8 libraries used 20,000 to 1,000,000 sorted cells and 10%, 30% or 50% RNA. TCRdb reanalysed the PCR reads using MiXCR and keeps one entry per CDR3 protein. The sample lists about 67,000 distinct CDR3 sequences, less than 20% occurring once. The sample is drawn from a study of molecular identifiers for immune sequencing clone quantification. Germline CDR1 and CDR2: MDHEN and SYDVKM. The CDR3 is 15 amino acids. V lost 0 bases to trimming and J lost 3 bases; unmatched junction nucleotides: 4. Study conclusions and caveats: Sharing of a barcode by identical TCR molecules could cause highly expanded clone sizes to be underestimated.

The material sequenced was naive CD8+ T cells from blood, with Jurkat cell RNA spiked in. Subset: FACS-sorted CD8+CD4-CCR7+CD45RA+ naive T cells. The source of this sequence is a human donor in good health. Some libraries in this study had Jurkat cell RNA spiked in. This chain uses TRBV28 with TRBJ2-7, with 8 bases fitting TRBD1. The CDR3 sequence is CASSLWGQVYYEQYF. CDR3 DNA: TGTGCCAGCAGTTTATGGGGACAGGTCTACTACGAGCAGTACTTC.